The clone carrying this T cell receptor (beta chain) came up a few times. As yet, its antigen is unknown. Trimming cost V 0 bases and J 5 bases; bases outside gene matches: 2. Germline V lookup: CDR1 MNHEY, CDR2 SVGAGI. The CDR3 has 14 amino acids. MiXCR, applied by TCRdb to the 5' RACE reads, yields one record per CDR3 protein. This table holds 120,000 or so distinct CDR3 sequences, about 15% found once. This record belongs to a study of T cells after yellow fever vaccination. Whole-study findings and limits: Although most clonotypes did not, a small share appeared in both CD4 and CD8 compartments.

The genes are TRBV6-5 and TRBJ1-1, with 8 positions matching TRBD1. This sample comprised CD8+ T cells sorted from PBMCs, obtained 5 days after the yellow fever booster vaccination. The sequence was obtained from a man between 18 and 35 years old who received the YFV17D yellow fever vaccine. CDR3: CASSYSNRGTEAFF. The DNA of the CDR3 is TGTGCCAGCAGTTACTCGAACAGGGGGACTGAAGCTTTCTTT.